This T cell receptor (beta chain) appears in the sequencing data of a study of cytomegalovirus exposure and HLA in healthy donors. Study details: When 350 to 500 donors were genotyped, roughly four fifths of them were found to fall in the Caucasian-associated ancestry cluster. Points from the study as a whole: Being productive about 87% or about 30% of the time was typical of most TCR beta V segments in an earlier analysis. Later analysis demonstrated an association between a missense DCLRE1C variant and TCR beta V- and J-gene trimming.

The CDR3 is made up of 14 amino acids. The germline CDR1 and CDR2 sequences are SGHRS and YFSETQ. Trimming stripped 4 bases from V and 1 base from J, with 10 bases between. Primers: 60 Vbeta forward and 13 Jbeta reverse. The repertoire was sequenced with immunoSEQ multiplex PCR; TCRdb's copy has only in-frame clones and lacks some. The table has fewer than 200,000 clones, more than 60% seen once. A remark on this clone: Its antigen is currently unknown.

The sequenced sample was PBMCs. The gene calls are TRBV5-1 and TRBJ2-3; D uncertain. This receptor was taken from a man aged 35-49 years in good health and CMV-seronegative. CDR3 DNA sequence: TGCGCCAGCAGCCTCCCCACGGGCACAGATACGCAGTATTTT. Translating gives CASSLPTGTDTQYF. Variable domain in full (rest from reference TRBV5-1 and TRBJ2-3): KAGVTQTPRYLIKTRGQQVTLSCSPISGHRSVSWYQQTPGQGLQFLFEYFSETQRNKGNFPGRFSGRQFSNSRSEMNVSTLELGDSALYLCASSLPTGTDTQYFGPGTRLTVL.